One sample yielded the 22 T cell receptor beta chains listed below, sequenced in a study of PD-1 blockade in mismatch repair-deficient tumors (dated by TCRdb to between 2016 and 2019). Library preparation employed the immunoSEQ multiplex PCR assay. TCRdb carries this immuneACCESS record with in-frame sequences only. Its versions omit some clonotypes, under half of them owing to an unresolved V gene in the studies checked, with the rest unexplained. Here the sample has 60,000 to 70,000 clones; about nine tenths occur a single time. 14% of the sample comes from the top ten. The material was peripheral blood, obtained 52 weeks after starting pembrolizumab. The receptors come from an adult with mismatch repair-deficient cancer.

This sequence joins TRBV7-8 and TRBJ2-2; 7 bases agree with TRBD1. CDR3 length: 19 residues. Germline CDR1 SGHVS, CDR2 FQNEAQ. The ends lost 3 bases at V and 4 bases at J; junction bases unmatched: 17. As DNA, the CDR3 is TGTGCCAGCAGCTTGTTAAACCCCATTAGGGGGCTTAGCACCGGGGAGCTGTTTTTT. Protein: CASSLLNPIRGLSTGELFF.

CDR3 loop: CASSPGLAETYEQYF. The CDR3 coding sequence is TGTGCCAGCAGCCCGGGACTAGCGGAGACCTACGAGCAGTACTTC. The J gene is TRBJ2-7, the V gene TRBV11-2; TRBD2 matches 11 bases. This CDR3 has 15 amino acids. V lost 5 bases and J lost 2; bases outside the gene matches: 5. Germline-derived CDR1 and CDR2 are SGHAT and FQNNGV.

The chain couples TRBV9 to TRBJ2-3; D is tentatively TRBD1 or TRBD2 (6 bases each). Trimming stripped 0 bases from V and 6 bases from J, with 14 bases between. Germline V gives CDR1 SGDLS, CDR2 YYNGEE. CDR3 length: 15 amino acids. CDR3 amino acids: CASSVGGRDLDTQYF. DNA of the CDR3: TGTGCCAGCAGCGTAGGGGGGCGGGACTTGGATACGCAGTATTTT.

The chain combines TRBV7-9 with TRBJ2-1; TRBD2 agrees at 14 bases. This CDR3 is 16 amino acids long. Losses at the gene ends were 6 bases for V and 0 bases for J; bases not matched to a gene: 1. Per germline, CDR1 SEHNR and CDR2 FQNEAQ (reference sequence). CDR3: CASRGTSGSSYNEQFF. The CDR3 DNA sequence: TGTGCCAGCAGGGGGACTAGCGGGAGCTCCTACAATGAGCAGTTCTTC.

The V and J genes are TRBV4-3 and TRBJ1-2; D unclear. The CDR3 is made up of 17 amino acids. Looked up from germline, CDR1 is LGHNA and CDR2 is YSLEER. V shed 5 bases and J shed 4 bases, with 23 bases lying between them. CDR3 residues: CASSSKNPPAAIYGYTF. The CDR3 coding sequence is TGCGCCAGCAGCTCCAAAAACCCCCCGGCAGCAATCTATGGCTACACCTTC.

The chain links TRBV10-2 to TRBJ1-5; the D is unclear. The CDR3 is 13 amino acids. Germline V gives CDR1 WSHSY, CDR2 SAAADI. The ends were cut back, 7 bases at V and 3 bases at J, with 10 bases in the middle. CDR3 sequence (DNA): TGCGCCAGCAACGTCGGGTTCAATCAGCCCCAGCATTTT. This gives the protein CASNVGFNQPQHF.

The V call is TRBV19, the J call TRBJ2-1; D is ambiguous. CDR3 length: 10 amino acids. CDR1 and CDR2 (germline): LNHDA, SQIVND (reference sequence). V was pared by 10 bases and J by 4 bases, with 5 bases between. The DNA for the CDR3 is TGTGCCACCTATTACAATGAGCAGTTCTTC. Translated: CATYYNEQFF.

CDR3 loop: CSARRAGVGDTQYF. CDR3 in DNA: TGCAGCGCCCGAAGGGCGGGAGTGGGTGATACGCAGTATTTT. The rearrangement joins TRBV29-1 to TRBJ2-3, with TRBD2 matching over 7 bases. The trim removed 7 bases at V and 6 bases at J, leaving 13 bases unmatched. This CDR3 has 14 residues. Germline CDR1 SQVTM, CDR2 ANQGSEA.

The chain couples TRBV5-1 to TRBJ2-7; 9 nucleotides align to TRBD2. Germline V gives CDR1 SGHRS, CDR2 YFSETQ. The CDR3 has 14 amino acids. J gave up 0 bases and V 3 bases, and 1 base lay outside the gene matches. The CDR3: CASSSTSGSYEQYF. In nucleotides, the CDR3 is TGCGCCAGCAGCTCGACTAGCGGCTCCTACGAGCAGTACTTC.

The rearrangement links TRBV2 to TRBJ2-2; 10 bases align to TRBD2. The germline V gene encodes CDR1 SNHLY and CDR2 FYNNEI. V trimming: 7 bases; J trimming: 4 bases; junction bases outside the gene matches: 12. This CDR3 region has 17 residues. The CDR3 DNA follows: TGTGCCAGCACTAGACCCCTAGCGGGAGCCTCCACCGGGGAGCTGTTTTTT. Translating it yields CASTRPLAGASTGELFF.

The rearrangement uses TRBV19 and TRBJ2-1; 12 bases line up with TRBD2. Germline V gives CDR1 LNHDA, CDR2 SQIVND (reference sequence). This CDR3 region has 16 residues. V lost 6 bases, J lost 7 bases, and 10 bases stayed unmatched. The CDR3 DNA sequence: TGTGCCAGTAGCCACGGACTAGCGGGAAGTAAGAATGAGCAGTTCTTC. Encoded protein: CASSHGLAGSKNEQFF.

This clone has just a few counts. This rearrangement joins TRBV27 to TRBJ1-1, with D unclear. The V gene's germline CDR1 is MNHEY and CDR2 SMNVEV (reference sequence). The CDR3 consists of 13 residues. The V gene lost 0 bases and the J gene lost 11 bases, with 13 bases spanning the gap. CDR3 nucleotide sequence: TGTGCCAGCAGTTTATCGTTTTCTGCGTTGGCTTTCTTT. This codes for CASSLSFSALAFF.

The chain joins TRBV5-6 to TRBJ1-1; unclear D gene. Germline V CDR1 and CDR2: SGHDT, YYEEEE. This CDR3 is built from 14 residues. Trimming pared 0 bases from V and 1 base from J, leaving 7 bases between. In DNA form, the CDR3 reads TGTGCCAGCAGCTTGGTCCCAGAGAACACTGAAGCTTTCTTT. Encoded protein: CASSLVPENTEAFF.

J is TRBJ2-3 and V is TRBV6-6; D gene uncertain. CDR1 and CDR2 (germline): MNHNY, SVGAGI (reference sequence). This CDR3 has 16 amino acids. Trimming removed 0 bases at V and 0 bases at J, with 10 bases between. The CDR3 region is CASSYSVTFSTDTQYF. The DNA for the CDR3 is TGTGCCAGCAGTTACTCGGTCACCTTTAGCACAGATACGCAGTATTTT.

The chain joins TRBV11-2 to TRBJ2-1; D perhaps matches TRBD1 (6 bases). The germline V and J ends were trimmed by 4 bases and 7 bases, with 17 bases remaining between them. This CDR3 has 15 amino acids. Germline assignment: CDR1 SGHAT and CDR2 FQNNGV. CDR3 DNA sequence: TGTGCCAGCAGCTCCCGGGTAGGGGGTGTTAATGAGCAGTTCTTC. The encoded protein is CASSSRVGGVNEQFF. The full variable domain, with the rest looked up from reference TRBV11-2 and TRBJ2-1, is EAGVAQSPRYKIIEKRQSVAFWCNPISGHATLYWYQQILGQGPKLLIQFQNNGVVDDSQLPKDRFSAERLKGVDSTLKIQPAKLEDSAVYLCASSSRVGGVNEQFFGPGTRLTVL.

The chain employs TRBV29-1 and TRBJ2-1; D not resolved. Trimming removed 3 bases at V and 0 bases at J, with 9 bases between. The CDR3 has 14 residues. Germline V gives CDR1 SQVTM, CDR2 ANQGSEA. This CDR3 reads CSVDDSSSYNEQFF. The DNA for the CDR3 is TGCAGCGTTGATGATTCCTCCTCCTACAATGAGCAGTTCTTC.

The genes are TRBV29-1 and TRBJ1-3; D remains unclear. CDR1 SQVTM and CDR2 ANQGSEA come from the germline V gene. The CDR3 runs 12 residues. Trimming left V 1 base short and J 5 bases short, with 6 bases between. CDR3 sequence reads: CSVEGSRNTIYF. The CDR3 coding sequence is TGCAGCGTTGAAGGGAGCAGAAACACCATATATTTT.

The rearrangement uses TRBV4-3 and TRBJ1-1; D unclear. This CDR3 has 15 amino acids. From germline, CDR1 is LGHNA and CDR2 YSLEER. The V end lost 1 base, the J end lost 1 base, and 10 bases lay between the germline ends. In DNA, the CDR3 is TGCGCCAGCAGCCAAGTCCTGATCGGGAACACTGAAGCTTTCTTT. Residues: CASSQVLIGNTEAFF.

V is TRBV5-1 and J is TRBJ1-2, with 8 positions matching TRBD1. CDR3 length equals 15 residues. Germline CDR1 and CDR2: SGHRS and YFSETQ. With V trimmed by 4 bases and J by 4 bases, 9 bases remained unmatched. This CDR3 is CASSVGQVRSYGYTF. The CDR3 nucleotides are TGCGCCAGCAGCGTGGGACAGGTTAGATCCTATGGCTACACCTTC.

The J gene is TRBJ2-7, the V gene TRBV19, with 11 positions matching TRBD1. CDR3 length: 15 residues. The J segment lost 2 bases and the V segment lost 5 bases, leaving 5 bases of the junction unmatched. CDR1 LNHDA and CDR2 SQIVND come from the germline V gene (reference sequence). CDR3 sequence reads: CASSSGQGAAYEQYF. The DNA for the CDR3 is TGTGCCAGTAGTTCTGGACAGGGGGCAGCCTACGAGCAGTACTTC.

The DNA for the CDR3 is TGTGCCAGCAGACCCCAGGGACTAGCACAAGAGACCCAGTACTTC. Its translation is CASRPQGLAQETQYF. The V call is TRBV6-5, the J call TRBJ2-5; TRBD2 matches 9 bases. V shed 6 bases and J 2 bases; nucleotides not matched to a gene: 7. This CDR3 has 15 residues. Germline CDR1 and CDR2: MNHEY and SVGAGI.

The rearrangement uses TRBV27 and TRBJ2-7; D possibly matches TRBD1 or TRBD2 (5 bases each). From germline, CDR1 is MNHEY and CDR2 SMNVEV (reference sequence). The CDR3 spans 16 residues. Trimming pared 0 bases from V and 6 bases from J, leaving 18 bases between. The CDR3 bases are TGTGCCAGCAGTTTATCGAGCGGAGAGGGGATTTGCGAGCAGTACTTC. It specifies CASSLSSGEGICEQYF.